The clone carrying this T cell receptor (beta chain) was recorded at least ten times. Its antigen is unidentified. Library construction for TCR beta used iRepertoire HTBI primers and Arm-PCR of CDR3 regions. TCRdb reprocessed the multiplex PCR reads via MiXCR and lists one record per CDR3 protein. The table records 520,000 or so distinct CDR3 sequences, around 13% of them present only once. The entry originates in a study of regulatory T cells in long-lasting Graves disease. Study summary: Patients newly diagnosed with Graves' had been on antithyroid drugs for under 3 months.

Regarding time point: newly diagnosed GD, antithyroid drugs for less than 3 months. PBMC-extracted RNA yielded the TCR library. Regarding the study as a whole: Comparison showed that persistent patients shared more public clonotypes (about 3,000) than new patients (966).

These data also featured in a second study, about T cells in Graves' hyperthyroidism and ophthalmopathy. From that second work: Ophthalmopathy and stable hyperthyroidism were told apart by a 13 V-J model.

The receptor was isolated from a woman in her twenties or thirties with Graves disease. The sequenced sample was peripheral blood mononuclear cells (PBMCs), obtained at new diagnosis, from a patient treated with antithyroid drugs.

CDR3 sequence: CASSFAGAQETQYF. The CDR3 DNA follows: TGTGCCAGCAGCTTCGCGGGAGCCCAAGAGACCCAGTACTTC. The chain links TRBV11-2 to TRBJ2-5; 7 bases agree with TRBD2. Germline V gene sequence: CDR1 SGHAT, CDR2 FQNNGV. The CDR3 sequence is 14 residues long. Trimming removed 3 bases from V and 1 base from J; junction bases left unmatched: 2.